The sequence of this T cell receptor (beta chain) was determined in a study of cytomegalovirus exposure and HLA in healthy donors. About this clone itself: Its matching antigen is unknown.

The CDR3 spans 15 residues. Germline CDR1 reads SGHRS; CDR2 reads YFSETQ. V gave up 0 bases and J gave up 7 bases, with 13 bases separating them. General observations from the study: Among TCR beta chains, those listed as cytomegalovirus-associated numbered over 150.

The PCR used 60 Vbeta and 13 Jbeta primers. Libraries were prepared by immunoSEQ multiplex PCR; TCRdb keeps only in-frame clonotypes and omits some of them. The sample yields under 35,000 clones, 40% to 45% seen once. The specimen was PBMCs. The receptor was derived from a woman in her forties or fifties in good health and CMV-seronegative. This chain uses TRBV5-1 with TRBJ2-2; unclear D gene. This CDR3 is CASSLARGGIGELFF. The DNA for the CDR3 is TGCGCCAGCAGCTTGGCCCGAGGCGGCATCGGGGAGCTGTTTTTT. The entire variable domain, with the rest obtained from reference TRBV5-1 and TRBJ2-2, is as follows: KAGVTQTPRYLIKTRGQQVTLSCSPISGHRSVSWYQQTPGQGLQFLFEYFSETQRNKGNFPGRFSGRQFSNSRSEMNVSTLELGDSALYLCASSLARGGIGELFFGEGSRLTVL.